This T cell receptor beta chain was sequenced for a study of response to subunit inactivated influenza vaccine. Points from the study as a whole: Authors suggested each seasonal influenza vaccination recruits few new T cells.

From the RT-PCR reads, TCRdb called clonotypes with MiXCR, one entry per CDR3 protein. Of about 480,000 distinct CDR3 sequences listed, roughly 9.8% are singletons. This clonotype has just a few counts. Its target is unknown. This TCR was recovered from a man in his fifties who received an inactivated influenza vaccine. This sample comprised PBMCs from blood, obtained roughly 45 days after vaccination.

This CDR3 reads CASSRQMGITGELFF. The CDR3 DNA sequence: TGTGCCAGCAGCCGTCAAATGGGGATCACCGGGGAGCTGTTTTTT. The chain couples TRBV28 to TRBJ2-2; D remains ambiguous. Trimming stripped 6 bases from V and 4 bases from J, with 15 bases between. Looked up from germline, CDR1 is MDHEN and CDR2 is SYDVKM. This CDR3 contains 15 residues.